Sequencing of this T cell receptor (beta chain) was carried out in a study of cytomegalovirus exposure and HLA in healthy donors. V shed 2 bases and J shed 5 bases, with 16 bases lying between them. The germline CDR1 and CDR2 sequences are SGHDT and YYEEEE. CDR3 size: 16 residues. Libraries were prepared by immunoSEQ multiplex PCR; TCRdb keeps only in-frame clonotypes and omits some of them. The sample includes about 95,000 clones, 85% seen only once; the top ten take approximately 20%. This rearrangement joins TRBV5-6 to TRBJ2-2; possible D gene TRBD1, 6 bases. The sequenced sample was PBMCs. This receptor was obtained from a man aged 18 to 35 in good health and CMV-seropositive. CDR3 sequence: CASSFLRGTGTGELFF. The DNA of the CDR3 is TGTGCCAGCAGCTTTCTCAGGGGTACGGGGACCGGGGAGCTGTTTTTT. The whole variable domain, filled in from reference TRBV5-6 and TRBJ2-2, reads DAGVTQSPTHLIKTRGQQVTLRCSPKSGHDTVSWYQQALGQGPQFIFQYYEEEERQRGNFPDRFSGHQFPNYSSELNVNALLLGDSALYLCASSFLRGTGTGELFFGEGSRLTVL.